This TCR beta chain was sequenced during a study of T cells after yellow fever vaccination. Across the study: Staining for CD3, CD45RA, CCR7 and CD95 enabled sorting of EM, EMRA, CM and Tscm memory subsets.

Trimming cost V 6 bases and J 7 bases; bases outside gene matches: 5. From germline, CDR1 is MNHEY and CDR2 SVGEGT. The CDR3 spans 14 residues. The sample holds many counts of this clonotype. Study-level points and caveats: There was a possibility that FACS-sorted repertoires contained abundant clonotypes contaminating from the bulk population. Sorted memory subsets on day 0 showed almost all vaccine-responding clonotypes to be undetectable. CD4 and CD8 compartments shared a small share of clonotypes.

A single record per CDR3 protein comes from TCRdb applying MiXCR to the 5' RACE reads. The sample contains around 25,000 distinct CDR3 sequences, 3% to 4% of which appear only once. The origin of this receptor is a man in his late teens or twenties who received the YFV17D yellow fever vaccine. The V call is TRBV6-2 or TRBV6-3, the J call TRBJ1-6; 8 bases map to TRBD1. The sample consisted of PBMCs, either bulk or a sorted T-cell subset (CD4+, CD8+, memory, or dextramer-sorted; not recorded which), taken about 41 days after the first yellow fever vaccination. CDR3 bases: TGTGCCAGCAGCTCGGACAGGGTGAATTCACCCCTCCACTTT. Its protein is CASSSDRVNSPLHF.